The table lists the clone carrying this T cell receptor beta chain with a count of one. Its target is not known. 5'RACE template switching generated TCR cDNA, adding a universal primer site and UMIs. TCRdb recomputed calls from the 5' RACE reads with MiXCR, one row per CDR3 protein. The sample lists hundreds of thousands of distinct CDR3 sequences, around an eighth occurring once. The data were obtained in a study of T cells after yellow fever vaccination. The CDR3 is 15 amino acids. Germline trimming cut 6 bases from V and 7 bases from J; bases unmatched to any gene: 10. Germline V gene data show CDR1 as MNHNS and CDR2 as SASEGT. The study, taken as a whole, reports: Boosting was followed by the reappearance of most primary-vaccination clones (roughly 96% CD4, about 90% CD8). Just a small share of clonotypes turned up in the CD4 compartment as well as the CD8 compartment. A weaker but faster secondary response was observed, peaking on day 5 versus 15.

The sequencing here drew on PBMCs, taken on the day of the yellow fever booster vaccination. The rearrangement links TRBV6-1 to TRBJ2-2; 8 nucleotides line up with TRBD1. The clonotype comes from a man younger than 45 who received the YFV17D yellow fever vaccine. The CDR3 here is CASSPDRGGCGELFF. The CDR3 bases are TGTGCCAGCAGCCCAGACAGGGGAGGATGCGGGGAGCTGTTTTTT.